The clone carrying this T cell receptor beta chain was recorded many times. The antigen remains undetermined. This entry is derived from a study of T-cell memory formation after mild COVID-19. TCRdb reprocessed the 5' RACE reads with MiXCR, giving one entry per CDR3 protein. The sample has about 140,000 distinct CDR3 sequences, 11% to 15% seen once; the top ten hold about 30%. Study-level points and caveats: CD8+ contracting clones occupied EMRA, while CD4+ ones occupied mainly CM and EM.

The material sequenced was PBMCs or a T cell subset sorted from them (not recorded which). This clonotype originated in an adult woman who had mild COVID-19 (a few samples of this study predate the infection). Cell type and time point are not known.

The CDR3 DNA is TGTGCCACCAGTGATTTAGGCTACCCATCCTACAATGAGCAGTTCTTC. Its protein is CATSDLGYPSYNEQFF. The gene calls are TRBV24-1 and TRBJ2-1, with D uncertain. Germline V gene sequence: CDR1 KGHDR, CDR2 SFDVKD. The ends were cut back, 1 base at V and 1 base at J, with 10 bases in the middle. This CDR3 comprises 16 residues.